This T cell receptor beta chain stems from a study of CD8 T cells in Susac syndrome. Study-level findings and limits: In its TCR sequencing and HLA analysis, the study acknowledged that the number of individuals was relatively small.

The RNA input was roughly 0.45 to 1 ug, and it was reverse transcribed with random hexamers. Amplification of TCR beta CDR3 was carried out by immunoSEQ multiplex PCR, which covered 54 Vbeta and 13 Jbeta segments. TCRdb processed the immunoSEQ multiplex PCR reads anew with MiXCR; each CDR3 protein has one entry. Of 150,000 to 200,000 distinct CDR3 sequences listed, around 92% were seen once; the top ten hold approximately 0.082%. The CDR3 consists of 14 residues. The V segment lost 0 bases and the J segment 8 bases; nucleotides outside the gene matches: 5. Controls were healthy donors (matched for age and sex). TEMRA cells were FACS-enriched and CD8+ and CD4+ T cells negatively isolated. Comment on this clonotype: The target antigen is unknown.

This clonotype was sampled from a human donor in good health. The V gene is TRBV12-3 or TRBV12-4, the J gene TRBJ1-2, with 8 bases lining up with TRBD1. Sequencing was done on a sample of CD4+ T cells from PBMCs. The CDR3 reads CASSLAGQGYGYTF. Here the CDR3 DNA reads TGTGCCAGCAGTTTAGCTGGACAGGGATACGGCTACACCTTC.